This passage covers 14 T cell receptor beta chains from one sample sequenced in a study of blood T cell repertoires in COVID-19 (TCRdb year 2020). Receptor amplification or capture employed the immunoSEQ multiplex PCR assay. TCRdb limited this immuneACCESS table to in-frame rearrangements with V and J called. A share of clones is missing; checked studies link under half to unresolved V genes, and the rest is unexplained. The sample records under 300,000 clones, about 90% of which are singletons. The ten largest clones represent around 0.9% of the sample. Sequencing input: peripheral blood. These receptors were obtained from a man aged 25 to 40 with COVID-19, enrolled during active disease.

This sequence joins TRBV18 and TRBJ1-5, with D maybe TRBD1 (5 bases). Trimming pared 8 bases from V and 6 bases from J, leaving 14 bases between. The CDR3 covers 13 residues. The germline CDR1 and CDR2 sequences are KGHSH and LQKENI. CDR3 DNA: TGTGCCAGCCAGGGCGATACAAGTCAGCCCCAGCATTTT. Protein: CASQGDTSQPQHF.

This chain connects TRBV19 to TRBJ1-4, with a tentative D call TRBD1 (5 bases). The CDR3 is 13 amino acids. V shed 6 bases and J shed 7 bases, with 12 bases lying between them. Germline-derived CDR1 and CDR2 are LNHDA and SQIVND (reference sequence). CDR3 residues: CASRDTVPEKLFF. The CDR3 bases are TGTGCCAGTAGGGACACCGTGCCTGAAAAACTGTTTTTT.

This clone has just a few counts. The rearrangement joins TRBV30 to TRBJ1-5, with D perhaps matching TRBD1 (6 bases). This CDR3 has 14 amino acids. V lost 1 base to trimming and J lost 6 bases, with 13 bases between them. Looked up from germline, CDR1 is GTSNPN and CDR2 is SVGIG (reference sequence). The CDR3 nucleotides are TGTGCCTGGAGTGCACAGGGTACCGCTCAGCCCCAGCATTTT. Protein sequence: CAWSAQGTAQPQHF.

The chain is built from TRBV5-1 and TRBJ1-1, with 9 bases fitting TRBD1. J was trimmed by 2 bases and V by 2 bases; bases with no gene match: 4. The CDR3 is 15 residues long. Germline CDR1 is SGHRS and CDR2 is YFSETQ. CDR3 DNA: TGCGCCAGCAGCTTAGACAGGGGGAGAAACACTGAAGCTTTCTTT. Protein sequence: CASSLDRGRNTEAFF.

The V and J genes are TRBV5-1 and TRBJ1-5; D gene unclear. The ends were cut back, 0 bases at V and 7 bases at J, with 14 bases in the middle. Looked up from germline, CDR1 is SGHRS and CDR2 is YFSETQ. The CDR3 length is 15 residues. The CDR3 spells CASSLDSGNQQPQHF. CDR3 DNA: TGCGCCAGCAGCTTGGATTCCGGGAATCAGCAGCCCCAGCATTTT.

The chain combines TRBV19 with TRBJ1-6; 9 nucleotides agree with TRBD1. The CDR3 runs 18 residues. V lost 2 bases and J lost 3; bases outside the gene matches: 8. CDR1 is LNHDA, CDR2 SQIVND, per germline (reference sequence). CDR3 DNA: TGTGCCAGTAGTATAAACATACAGGGGGCGAGCTATAATTCACCCCTCCACTTT. It encodes CASSINIQGASYNSPLHF.

The V gene is TRBV12-5, the J gene TRBJ2-1; D is possibly TRBD1 (5 bases). There are 11 residues in the CDR3. Trimming took 6 bases from V and 5 from J, leaving 5 bases between them. The germline V gene has CDR1 LGHNT and CDR2 FRNRAP. The CDR3 DNA sequence: TGTGCTAGTGGGGGGCACAATGAGCAGTTCTTC. Protein product: CASGGHNEQFF.

The chain employs TRBV19 and TRBJ2-1, with unresolved D. Deletions cut 6 bases from V and 0 bases from J, with 9 bases between. Germline assignment: CDR1 LNHDA and CDR2 SQIVND (reference sequence). The CDR3 is made up of 14 amino acids. The CDR3 spells CASSTQSSYNEQFF. Here the CDR3 DNA reads TGTGCCAGTAGCACACAGAGCTCCTACAATGAGCAGTTCTTC. Drawing the rest from reference TRBV19 and TRBJ2-1, the complete variable domain is DGGITQSPKYLFRKEGQNVTLSCEQNLNHDAMYWYRQDPGQGLRLIYYSQIVNDFQKGDIAEGYSVSREKKESFPLTVTSAQKNPTAFYLCASSTQSSYNEQFFGPGTRLTVL.

This clone appeared once. The chain recombines TRBV6-5 with TRBJ1-1; 10 bases fit TRBD1. The CDR3 is made up of 13 amino acids. The V and J ends lost 7 bases and 11 bases, in that order; junction bases with no gene match: 10. Germline CDR1 and CDR2: MNHEY and SVGAGI. The CDR3 sequence is CASKMTGGVWAFF. As DNA, the CDR3 is TGTGCCAGCAAGATGACAGGGGGCGTTTGGGCTTTCTTT.

This clone appeared a single time. This rearrangement joins TRBV6-1 to TRBJ2-2; the match to TRBD1 covers 9 bases. The junction had 12 bases not matched to a gene; V was cut back by 10 bases and J by 6 bases. Germline V CDR1 and CDR2: MNHNS, SASEGT. There are 15 residues in the CDR3. The chain's CDR3 is CATATDRGRAGELFF. In nucleotides, the CDR3 is TGTGCCACCGCAACCGACAGGGGGAGGGCCGGGGAGCTGTTTTTT.

The CDR3 sequence: CASSQRGGGGRETQYF. The CDR3 DNA is TGCGCCAGCAGCCAAAGAGGTGGCGGGGGGCGAGAGACCCAGTACTTC. The chain carries TRBV4-1 and TRBJ2-5; TRBD2 agrees at 8 bases. Germline-derived CDR1 and CDR2 are MGHRA and YSYEKL. This CDR3 has 16 amino acids. V was clipped by 2 bases and J by 4 bases; unmatched bases: 9.

The table lists this clone with a count of one. The gene calls are TRBV6-4 and TRBJ1-4, with unresolved D. With 11 bases removed from V and 8 bases from J, the gap between germline ends came to 18 bases. Per germline, CDR1 MRHNA and CDR2 SNTAGT. The CDR3 loop spans 13 amino acids. DNA for the CDR3: TGTGCCGGAGTCACGCGACTAGCAGAAAAACTGTTTTTT. It is translated as CAGVTRLAEKLFF.

V usage is TRBV7-2 and J usage is TRBJ2-7, with 9 bases aligning to TRBD1. After removal of 6 bases from V and 6 bases from J, the junction contained 12 bases not matched to a gene. Germline V CDR1 and CDR2: SGHTA, FQGNSA. The CDR3 consists of 15 residues. CDR3 nucleotide sequence: TGTGCCAGCAGTTTAAAAGCCGGGACAGGGACCGAGCAGTACTTC. This encodes CASSLKAGTGTEQYF.

The rearrangement joins TRBV7-6 to TRBJ2-5; a weak D match, TRBD1 (6 bases). There are 16 residues in the CDR3. The V end lost 3 bases, the J end lost 9 bases, and 23 bases lay between the germline ends. Germline CDR1 SGHVS, CDR2 FNYEAQ. This CDR3 is CASSLRLRDTDLSQYF. DNA of the CDR3: TGTGCCAGCAGCTTGAGACTCCGGGACACCGATTTGTCCCAGTACTTC.